This TCR beta chain was identified during a study of T-cell reconstitution after alpha-beta-depleted transplantation in children. Germline-derived CDR1 and CDR2 are SGHRS and YFSETQ. The CDR3 contains 17 residues. The V end was cut by 0 bases, the J end by 1 base, with 13 bases between. The TCRbeta library incorporated unique molecular identifiers. TCRdb redid the calling of the PCR reads with MiXCR, one entry per CDR3 protein. Among about 600,000 distinct CDR3 sequences, roughly 23% were seen once, and the ten largest hold 14%. This clonotype was seen at least ten times. This receptor was taken from a boy under two years old who had a stem cell transplant for acute myeloid leukemia, so the T cells may come from the graft donor. The chain joins TRBV5-1 to TRBJ2-2, with D perhaps TRBD1 (7 bases). Specimen: PBMCs, mostly from graft donor cells, collected 360 days after TCRalphabeta/CD19-depleted stem cell transplant. CDR3 coding DNA: TGCGCCAGCAGCTTGGGGCGGGACAGCAGGAACACCGGGGAGCTGTTTTTT. It translates to CASSLGRDSRNTGELFF.